These 26 T cell receptor beta chains were all obtained from the same sample, sequenced in a study of blood T cell repertoires in COVID-19. Data came from immunoSEQ multiplex PCR; TCRdb stores just in-frame clones and leaves some out. This sample has some 400,000 clones; roughly four fifths occur once, and the top ten carry about 1%. The sequencing input was peripheral blood. The receptors stem from a human donor with acute or convalescent COVID-19. The donor label of this sample is uncertain.

CDR3: CASSQDRYVRGYTF. Here the CDR3 DNA reads TGTGCCAGCAGCCAAGATAGATACGTTCGAGGCTACACCTTC. V is TRBV3-1 (or the pseudogene TRBV3-2) and J is TRBJ1-2; D is unresolved. This CDR3 spans 14 amino acids. The germline V gene has CDR1 LGHDT and CDR2 YNNKEL (reference sequence). V lost 0 bases, J lost 8 bases, and 13 bases lay in between.

V and J are TRBV5-1 and TRBJ1-4; TRBD1 agrees at 7 bases. V lost 1 base, J lost 2 bases, and 2 bases stayed unmatched. The CDR3 runs to 15 residues. The germline V gene has CDR1 SGHRS and CDR2 YFSETQ. The CDR3 here is CASSLTGDTNEKLFF. The CDR3 DNA reads TGCGCCAGCAGCTTGACAGGGGATACTAATGAAAAACTGTTTTTT.

This sequence joins TRBV7-2 and TRBJ2-5; possibly TRBD2 for D (6 bases). The CDR3 has 15 residues. Trimming pared 3 bases from V and 5 bases from J, leaving 16 bases between. Germline CDR1 is SGHTA and CDR2 is FQGNSA. For the CDR3, the DNA is TGTGCCAGCAGCTTTTTGCCGGGACGGGGGGAGACCCAGTACTTC. It is translated as CASSFLPGRGETQYF.

V gene TRBV3-1 (or the pseudogene TRBV3-2) combines with J gene TRBJ1-2; possible D gene TRBD1, 6 bases. V lost 5 bases to trimming and J lost 4 bases, with 14 bases between them. The CDR3 has 14 amino acids. Germline loops: CDR1 LGHDT, CDR2 YNNKEL (reference sequence). The CDR3 bases are TGTGCCAGCAGCTACAGGGATATAGTCTATGGCTACACCTTC. Encoded protein: CASSYRDIVYGYTF.

This sequence joins TRBV2 and TRBJ1-1; 7 positions agree with TRBD1. Trimming at V came to 4 bases and at J to 1 base, leaving 6 bases not matched to a gene. In germline, CDR1 is SNHLY, CDR2 FYNNEI. The CDR3 is made up of 15 amino acids. The CDR3 loop is CASSAEGQPNTEAFF. The CDR3, as DNA: TGTGCCAGCAGTGCGGAGGGACAGCCGAACACTGAAGCTTTCTTT.

V is TRBV2 and J is TRBJ1-1; 8 bases map to TRBD1. The V gene end was trimmed by 7 bases and the J gene end by 3 bases; junction bases not matched to a gene: 4. CDR1 is SNHLY, CDR2 FYNNEI, per germline. The CDR3 is made up of 13 amino acids. Written as DNA, the CDR3 is TGTGCCAGCAAGGACAGGGACCACACTGAAGCTTTCTTT. This encodes CASKDRDHTEAFF.

The chain uses TRBV28 and TRBJ1-6, with 7 bases fitting TRBD1. The CDR3 length is 14 residues. From germline, CDR1 is MDHEN and CDR2 SYDVKM. J lost 9 bases, V lost 7 bases, and 9 bases had no gene match. The CDR3 bases are TGTGCCAGCATTGGTAGACAGGGACGTTCACCCCTCCACTTT. It is translated as CASIGRQGRSPLHF.

The V and J genes are TRBV2 and TRBJ2-3; possibly TRBD2 for D (5 bases). Trimming removed 4 bases from V and 7 bases from J, with 9 bases in between. There are 12 residues in the CDR3. CDR1 and CDR2 from the germline V gene are SNHLY and FYNNEI. CDR3 residues: CASSGTGNTQYF. The DNA of the CDR3 is TGTGCCAGCAGTGGGACTGGAAATACGCAGTATTTT.

The J gene is TRBJ1-2, the V gene TRBV7-2, with TRBD1 matching 7 bases. Germline V CDR1 and CDR2: SGHTA, FQGNSA. J lost 2 bases, V lost 6 bases, and 12 bases had no gene match. This CDR3 has 16 residues. In nucleotides, the CDR3 is TGTGCCAGCAGACCGTCCGGGACAGCAGCCAACTATGGCTACACCTTC. It is translated as CASRPSGTAANYGYTF.

This clone was counted between two and nine times. The V call is TRBV28, the J call TRBJ1-1; 8 nucleotides align to TRBD1. The junction had 12 bases not matched to a gene; V was cut back by 7 bases and J by 5 bases. The V gene's germline CDR1 is MDHEN and CDR2 SYDVKM. The CDR3 consists of 15 residues. CDR3 amino acids: CASTSGTGTRTEAFF. The CDR3 DNA reads TGTGCCAGCACCTCCGGGACAGGTACACGTACTGAAGCTTTCTTT.

The chain carries TRBV5-1 and TRBJ1-2, with TRBD1 identical over 9 bases. This CDR3 has 14 residues. The germline V gene has CDR1 SGHRS and CDR2 YFSETQ. Trimming took 3 bases from V and 8 from J; bases not matched to a gene: 8. The CDR3 here is CASSYTGGARGYTF. CDR3 nucleotide sequence: TGCGCCAGCAGCTATACAGGGGGCGCGCGGGGCTACACCTTC.

This clone appeared a few times. Other nucleotide sequences in the sample specify the same CDR3. The rearrangement links TRBV12-3 or TRBV12-4 to TRBJ2-1, with 7 bases identical to TRBD1. The CDR3 covers 13 residues. V dropped 6 bases and J dropped 6; count of bases not matched to a gene: 5. Here the CDR3 reads CASSRGTVNEQFF. CDR3 DNA: TGTGCCAGCAGCCGAGGGACAGTCAATGAGCAGTTCTTC.

The V call is TRBV7-8, the J call TRBJ2-5; possible D gene TRBD2, 6 bases. Germline assignment: CDR1 SGHVS and CDR2 FQNEAQ. Trimming took off 0 bases at V and 4 bases at J, with 18 bases between the two ends. This CDR3 is built from 17 residues. The CDR3 coding sequence is TGTGCCAGCAGCTTAGCGCGTCGCATCGGGGGATTAGAGACCCAGTACTTC. Its translation: CASSLARRIGGLETQYF. Full variable domain (remainder filled in from reference TRBV7-8 and TRBJ2-5): GAGVSQSPRYKVAKRGQDVALRCDPISGHVSLFWYQQALGQGPEFLTYFQNEAQLDKSGLPSDRFFAERPEGSVSTLKIQRTQQEDSAVYLCASSLARRIGGLETQYFGPGTRLLVL.

The CDR3, as DNA: TGTGCCAGTCGAGACAGGGTTAGATCACCCCTCCACTTT. Protein product: CASRDRVRSPLHF. This rearrangement joins TRBV19 to TRBJ1-6, with TRBD1 identical over 7 bases. After removal of 8 bases from V and 10 bases from J, the junction contained 8 bases not matched to a gene. The CDR3 is 13 residues long. Germline CDR1 is LNHDA and CDR2 is SQIVND (reference sequence). The whole variable domain, filled in from reference TRBV19 and TRBJ1-6, reads DGGITQSPKYLFRKEGQNVTLSCEQNLNHDAMYWYRQDPGQGLRLIYYSQIVNDFQKGDIAEGYSVSREKKESFPLTVTSAQKNPTAFYLCASRDRVRSPLHFGNGTRLTVT.

This clone has a handful of counts. V is TRBV7-9 and J is TRBJ1-1; 9 positions agree with TRBD1. The junction had 11 bases not matched to a gene; V was cut back by 7 bases and J by 5 bases. Per germline, CDR1 SEHNR and CDR2 FQNEAQ (reference sequence). The CDR3 covers 15 residues. The CDR3 loop reads CASNLIGQGKTEAFF. CDR3 nucleotide sequence: TGTGCCAGCAACCTCATTGGACAGGGGAAAACTGAAGCTTTCTTT.

This rearrangement joins TRBV5-4 to TRBJ2-7; possibly TRBD1 for D (6 bases). V was shortened by 2 bases and J by 2 bases, with 14 bases between the two germline ends. Germline CDR1 SGHNT, CDR2 YYREEE (reference sequence). The CDR3 is 15 amino acids. CDR3 region: CASSLEVDSPYEQYF. The CDR3 nucleotides read TGTGCCAGCAGCTTAGAAGTGGACAGTCCCTACGAGCAGTACTTC.

In DNA, the CDR3 is TGTGCCAGCAGCTTAGACCAGGGGGCTGGTGCTTTCTTT. Its protein is CASSLDQGAGAFF. This chain joins TRBV7-9 and TRBJ1-1, with TRBD1 identical over 8 bases. The V segment lost 1 base and the J segment 11 bases; nucleotides outside the gene matches: 6. CDR1 SEHNR and CDR2 FQNEAQ come from the germline V gene (reference sequence). This CDR3 spans 13 amino acids.

V gene TRBV21-1 combines with J gene TRBJ2-1; the table gives TRBD1 as D, unverified against the DNA. TRBV21-1 is assigned pseudogene status. This CDR3 spans 20 amino acids. The CDR3 DNA reads as TGTGCCAGCAGCAAAGACGGCGGCAGGGGCACATTTAGGTCCTACAATGAGCAGTTCTTC. Translation: CASSKDGGRGTFRSYNEQFF.

This chain joins TRBV6-2 or TRBV6-3 and TRBJ1-2; D gene ambiguous. V was trimmed by 4 bases and J by 3 bases, leaving 9 bases between them. The CDR3 spans 13 residues. The germline V gene encodes CDR1 MNHEY and CDR2 SVGEGT. Here the CDR3 reads CASSFTVYYGYTF. The CDR3 DNA is TGTGCCAGCAGTTTCACGGTTTACTATGGCTACACCTTC.

V usage is TRBV4-2 and J usage is TRBJ1-6; D possibly corresponds to TRBD1 (5 bases). This CDR3 has 15 amino acids. Germline CDR1 is LGHNA and CDR2 is YNFKEQ. Deletions cut 6 bases from V and 13 bases from J, with 22 bases between. CDR3 in DNA: TGTGCCAGCAGGGGACTTCAAACGTCCGTCCTCCCCCTCCACTTT. Translation gives CASRGLQTSVLPLHF.

CDR3 loop: CASRSGETQYF. CDR3 DNA: TGTGCCAGCAGAAGCGGGGAGACCCAGTACTTC. V and J are TRBV12-3 or TRBV12-4 and TRBJ2-5; D is perhaps TRBD2 (6 bases). This CDR3 contains 11 residues. The ends were cut back, 6 bases at V and 5 bases at J, with 7 bases in the middle.

The chain links TRBV4-2 to TRBJ1-6; TRBD1 is a possible D gene (5 bases). The CDR3 has 17 amino acids. CDR1 LGHNA and CDR2 YNFKEQ come from the germline V gene. V lost 0 bases, J lost 4 bases, and 13 bases lay in between. The CDR3 here is CASSQEDGAVYNSPLHF. The CDR3 nucleotides read TGTGCCAGCAGCCAAGAAGATGGGGCGGTATATAATTCACCCCTCCACTTT.

As DNA, the CDR3 is TGTGCCAGTAGTACGACCGGGTCCTATCAGCCCCAGCATTTT. Its translation: CASSTTGSYQPQHF. The chain uses TRBV19 and TRBJ1-5; D remains unclear. The CDR3 consists of 14 residues. V was pared by 4 bases and J by 5 bases, with 12 bases between. Germline assignment: CDR1 LNHDA and CDR2 SQIVND (reference sequence).

The chain joins TRBV6-4 to TRBJ1-2, with a weak D call TRBD1 (5 bases). Deletions cut 6 bases from V and 4 bases from J, with 15 bases between. This CDR3 comprises 14 residues. Germline V gene data show CDR1 as MRHNA and CDR2 as SNTAGT. The CDR3 here is CASSQTQGSYGYTF. CDR3 nucleotide sequence: TGTGCCAGCAGCCAGACCCAGGGTTCCTATGGCTACACCTTC.

The rearrangement joins TRBV27 to TRBJ2-4, with a possible D match to TRBD1 (5 bases). Trimming removed 1 base from V and 0 bases from J, with 10 bases in between. The CDR3 runs to 16 residues. Germline V gene data show CDR1 as MNHEY and CDR2 as SMNVEV (reference sequence). The CDR3, as DNA: TGTGCCAGCAGTTTATTAGGGGAACTAGCCAAAAACATTCAGTACTTC. It translates to CASSLLGELAKNIQYF.

As to this clone: The same CDR3 is also encoded by other DNA sequences in this sample. The rearrangement links TRBV6-5 to TRBJ2-3, with TRBD2 matching over 8 bases. V gave up 4 bases and J gave up 1 base; unmatched junction bases: 4. The length of the CDR3 is 15 residues. The germline gives CDR1 MNHEY, CDR2 SVGAGI. For the CDR3, the DNA is TGTGCCAGCAGTTTCACTAGCGGTGGCACAGATACGCAGTATTTT. Translation gives CASSFTSGGTDTQYF.